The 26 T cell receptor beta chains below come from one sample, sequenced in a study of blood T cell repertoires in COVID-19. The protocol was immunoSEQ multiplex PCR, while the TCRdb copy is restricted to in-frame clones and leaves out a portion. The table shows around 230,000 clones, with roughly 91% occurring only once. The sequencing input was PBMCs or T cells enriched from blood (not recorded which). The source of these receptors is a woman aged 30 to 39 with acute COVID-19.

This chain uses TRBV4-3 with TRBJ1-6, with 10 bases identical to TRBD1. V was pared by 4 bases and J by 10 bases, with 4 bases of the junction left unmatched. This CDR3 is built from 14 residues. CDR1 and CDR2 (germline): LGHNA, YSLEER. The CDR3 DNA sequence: TGCGCCAGCAGCCCCGGGACAGGGGAATCACCCCTCCACTTT. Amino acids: CASSPGTGESPLHF.

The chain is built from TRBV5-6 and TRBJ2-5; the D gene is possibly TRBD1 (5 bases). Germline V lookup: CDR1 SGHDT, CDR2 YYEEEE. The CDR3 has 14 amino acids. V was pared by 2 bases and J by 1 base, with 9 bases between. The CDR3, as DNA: TGTGCCAGCAGCTTTGGACATATCCAAGAGACCCAGTACTTC. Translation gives CASSFGHIQETQYF.

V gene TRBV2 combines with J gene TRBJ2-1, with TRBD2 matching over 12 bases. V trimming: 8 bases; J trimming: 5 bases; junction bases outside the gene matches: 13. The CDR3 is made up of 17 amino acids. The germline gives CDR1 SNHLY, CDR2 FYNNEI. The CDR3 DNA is TGTGCCAGCCAATGGGGAATACTAGCGGGGGGTGACAATGAGCAGTTCTTC. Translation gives CASQWGILAGGDNEQFF. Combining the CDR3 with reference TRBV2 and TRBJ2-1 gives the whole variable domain EPEVTQTPSHQVTQMGQEVILRCVPISNHLYFYWYRQILGQKVEFLVSFYNNEISEKSEIFDDQFSVERPDGSNFTLKIRSTKLEDSAMYFCASQWGILAGGDNEQFFGPGTRLTVL.

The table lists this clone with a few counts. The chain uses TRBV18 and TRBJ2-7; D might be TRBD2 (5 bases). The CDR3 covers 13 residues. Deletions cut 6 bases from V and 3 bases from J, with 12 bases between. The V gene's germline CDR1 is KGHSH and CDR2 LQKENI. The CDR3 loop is CASSNSGYYEQYF. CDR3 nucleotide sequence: TGTGCCAGCTCTAACAGCGGATACTACGAGCAGTACTTC.

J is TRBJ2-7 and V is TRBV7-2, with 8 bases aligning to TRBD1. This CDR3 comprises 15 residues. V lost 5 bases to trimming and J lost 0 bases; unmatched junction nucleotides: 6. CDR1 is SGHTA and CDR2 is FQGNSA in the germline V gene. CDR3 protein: CASSPRGPSSYEQYF. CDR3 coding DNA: TGTGCCAGCAGCCCCAGGGGGCCGAGCTCCTACGAGCAGTACTTC.

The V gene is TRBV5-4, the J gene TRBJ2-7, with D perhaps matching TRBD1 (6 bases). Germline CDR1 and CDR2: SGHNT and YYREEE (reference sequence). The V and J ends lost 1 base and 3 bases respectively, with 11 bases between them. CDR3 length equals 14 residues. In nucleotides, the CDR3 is TGTGCCAGCAGCTTGCGGACAGACCGCTACGAGCAGTACTTC. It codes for CASSLRTDRYEQYF.

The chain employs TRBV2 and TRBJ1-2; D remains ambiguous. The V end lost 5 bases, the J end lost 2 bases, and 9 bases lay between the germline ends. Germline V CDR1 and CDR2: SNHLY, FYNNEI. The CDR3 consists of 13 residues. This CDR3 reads CASSFGQNYGYTF. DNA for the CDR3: TGTGCCAGCAGTTTTGGCCAGAACTATGGCTACACCTTC.

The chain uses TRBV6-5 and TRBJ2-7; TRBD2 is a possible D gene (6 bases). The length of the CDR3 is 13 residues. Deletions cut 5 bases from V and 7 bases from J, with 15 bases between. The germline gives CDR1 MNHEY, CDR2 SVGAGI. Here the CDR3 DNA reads TGTGCCAGCAGTCGGGACTCCCTCGTGGAGCAGTACTTC. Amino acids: CASSRDSLVEQYF.

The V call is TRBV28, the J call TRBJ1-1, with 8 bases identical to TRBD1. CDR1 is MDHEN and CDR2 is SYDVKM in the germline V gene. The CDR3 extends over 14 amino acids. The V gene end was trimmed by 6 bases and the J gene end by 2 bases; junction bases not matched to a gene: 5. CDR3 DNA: TGTGCCAGCAGCAGGACAGGGATAAACACTGAAGCTTTCTTT. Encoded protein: CASSRTGINTEAFF.

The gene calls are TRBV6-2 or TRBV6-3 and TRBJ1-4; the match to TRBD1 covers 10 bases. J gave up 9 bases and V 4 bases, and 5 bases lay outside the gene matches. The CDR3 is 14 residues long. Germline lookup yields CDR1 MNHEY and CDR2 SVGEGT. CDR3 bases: TGTGCCAGCAGTTCGACGGGACAGGGGAAAAAACTGTTTTTT. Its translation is CASSSTGQGKKLFF.

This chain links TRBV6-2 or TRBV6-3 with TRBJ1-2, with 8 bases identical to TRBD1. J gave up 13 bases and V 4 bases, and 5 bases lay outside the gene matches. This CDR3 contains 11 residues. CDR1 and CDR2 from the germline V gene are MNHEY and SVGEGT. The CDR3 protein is CASSSDRGCTF. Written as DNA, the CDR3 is TGTGCCAGCAGTTCTGACAGGGGTTGCACCTTC.

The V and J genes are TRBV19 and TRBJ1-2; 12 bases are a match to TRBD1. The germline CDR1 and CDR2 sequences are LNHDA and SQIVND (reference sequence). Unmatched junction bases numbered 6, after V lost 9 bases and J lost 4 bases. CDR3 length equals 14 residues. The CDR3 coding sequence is TGTGCCAGCCGGGACAGGGGGCGGTTCTATGGCTACACCTTC. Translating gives CASRDRGRFYGYTF. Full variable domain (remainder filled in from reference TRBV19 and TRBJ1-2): DGGITQSPKYLFRKEGQNVTLSCEQNLNHDAMYWYRQDPGQGLRLIYYSQIVNDFQKGDIAEGYSVSREKKESFPLTVTSAQKNPTAFYLCASRDRGRFYGYTFGSGTRLTVV.

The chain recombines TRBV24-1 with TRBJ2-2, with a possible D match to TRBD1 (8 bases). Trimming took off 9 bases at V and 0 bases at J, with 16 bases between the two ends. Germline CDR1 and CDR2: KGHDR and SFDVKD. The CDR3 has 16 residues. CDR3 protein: CATGGGTGTNTGELFF. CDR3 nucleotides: TGTGCCACCGGGGGGGGGACAGGTACGAACACCGGGGAGCTGTTTTTT.

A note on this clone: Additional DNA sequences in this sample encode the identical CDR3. CDR3: CASSLGQNTGELFF. CDR3 coding DNA: TGTGCCAGCAGCTTAGGGCAGAACACCGGGGAGCTGTTTTTT. The J gene is TRBJ2-2, the V gene TRBV11-3; no clear D gene. From germline, CDR1 is SGHNT and CDR2 YENEEA. The V end was cut by 1 base, the J end by 1 base, with 4 bases between. This CDR3 spans 14 amino acids. Full variable domain (rest looked up from reference TRBV11-3 and TRBJ2-2): EAGVVQSPRYKIIEKKQPVAFWCNPISGHNTLYWYLQNLGQGPELLIRYENEEAVDDSQLPKDRFSAERLKGVDSTLKIQPAELGDSAVYLCASSLGQNTGELFFGEGSRLTVL.

The CDR3 loop is CAISESENGEETQYF. CDR3 nucleotides: TGTGCCATCAGTGAGTCTGAAAACGGAGAAGAGACCCAGTACTTC. The chain carries TRBV10-3 and TRBJ2-5; no clear D gene. Trimming cost V 0 bases and J 3 bases, with 11 bases left between them. CDR1 is ENHRY, CDR2 SYGVKD, per germline. The CDR3 is made up of 15 amino acids.

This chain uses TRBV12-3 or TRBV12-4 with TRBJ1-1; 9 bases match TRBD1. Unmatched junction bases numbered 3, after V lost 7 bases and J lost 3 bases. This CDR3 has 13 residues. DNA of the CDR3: TGTGCCAGCACGAGGACAGGGGACACTGAAGCTTTCTTT. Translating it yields CASTRTGDTEAFF.

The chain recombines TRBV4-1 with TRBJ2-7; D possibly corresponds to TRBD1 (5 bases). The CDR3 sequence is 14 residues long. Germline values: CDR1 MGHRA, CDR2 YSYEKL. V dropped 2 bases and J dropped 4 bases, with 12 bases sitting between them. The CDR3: CASSQPGREYEQYF. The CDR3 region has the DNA TGCGCCAGCAGCCAACCCGGCAGGGAATACGAGCAGTACTTC.

The CDR3 reads CASSFSAVYNEQFF. The CDR3 nucleotides read TGTGCCAGCAGCTTCTCGGCGGTTTACAATGAGCAGTTCTTC. The chain recombines TRBV5-5 with TRBJ2-1; no reliable D call. Trimming took 2 bases from V and 4 from J, leaving 10 bases between them. CDR1 is SGHKS and CDR2 is YYEKEE in the germline V gene (reference sequence). This CDR3 comprises 14 residues.

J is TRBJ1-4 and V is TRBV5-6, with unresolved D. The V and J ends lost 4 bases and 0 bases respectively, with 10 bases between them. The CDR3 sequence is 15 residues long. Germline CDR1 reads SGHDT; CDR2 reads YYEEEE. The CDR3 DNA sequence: TGTGCCAGCAGCCGTGACTGGGCAACTAATGAAAAACTGTTTTTT. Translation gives CASSRDWATNEKLFF.

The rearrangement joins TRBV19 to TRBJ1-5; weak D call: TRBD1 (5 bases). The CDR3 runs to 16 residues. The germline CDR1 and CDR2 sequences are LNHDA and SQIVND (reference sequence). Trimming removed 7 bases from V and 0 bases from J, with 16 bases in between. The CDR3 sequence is CASNHGADNSNQPQHF. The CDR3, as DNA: TGTGCCAGTAATCATGGGGCGGACAATAGCAATCAGCCCCAGCATTTT. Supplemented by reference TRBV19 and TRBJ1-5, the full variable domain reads DGGITQSPKYLFRKEGQNVTLSCEQNLNHDAMYWYRQDPGQGLRLIYYSQIVNDFQKGDIAEGYSVSREKKESFPLTVTSAQKNPTAFYLCASNHGADNSNQPQHFGDGTRLSIL.

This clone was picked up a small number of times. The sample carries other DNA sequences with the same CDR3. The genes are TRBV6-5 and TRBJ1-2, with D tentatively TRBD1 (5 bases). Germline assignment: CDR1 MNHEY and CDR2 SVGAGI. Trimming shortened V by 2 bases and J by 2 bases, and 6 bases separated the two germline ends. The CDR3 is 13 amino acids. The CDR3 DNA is TGTGCCAGCAGTTACCAGGGAAACTATGGCTACACCTTC. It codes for CASSYQGNYGYTF.

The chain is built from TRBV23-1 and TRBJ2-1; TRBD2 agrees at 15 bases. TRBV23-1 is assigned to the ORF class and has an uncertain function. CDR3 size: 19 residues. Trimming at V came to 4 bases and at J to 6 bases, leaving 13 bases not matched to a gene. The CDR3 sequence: CASSPSGLAGGPTINEQFF. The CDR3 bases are TGCGCCAGCAGTCCATCCGGACTAGCGGGGGGGCCTACTATCAATGAGCAGTTCTTC.

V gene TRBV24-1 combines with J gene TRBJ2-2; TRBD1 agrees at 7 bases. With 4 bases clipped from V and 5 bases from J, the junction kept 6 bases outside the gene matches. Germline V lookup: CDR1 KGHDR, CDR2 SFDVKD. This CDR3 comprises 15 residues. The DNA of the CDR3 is TGTGCCACCAGTGACCGGGACAGTGGGACCGGGGAGCTGTTTTTT. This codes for CATSDRDSGTGELFF.

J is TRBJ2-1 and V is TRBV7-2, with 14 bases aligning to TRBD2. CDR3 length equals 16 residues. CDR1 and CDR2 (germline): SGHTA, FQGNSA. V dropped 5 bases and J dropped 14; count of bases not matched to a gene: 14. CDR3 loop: CASSLRTSGGKVGKFF. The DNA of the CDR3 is TGTGCCAGCAGCCTTCGGACTAGCGGGGGGAAGGTGGGGAAGTTCTTC.

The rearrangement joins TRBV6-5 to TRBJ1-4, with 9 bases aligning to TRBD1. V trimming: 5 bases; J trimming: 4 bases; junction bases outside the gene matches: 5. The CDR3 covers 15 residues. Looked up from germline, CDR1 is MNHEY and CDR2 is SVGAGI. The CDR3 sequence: CASSPRTGVNEKLFF. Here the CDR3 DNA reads TGTGCCAGCAGTCCCCGGACAGGGGTTAATGAAAAACTGTTTTTT.

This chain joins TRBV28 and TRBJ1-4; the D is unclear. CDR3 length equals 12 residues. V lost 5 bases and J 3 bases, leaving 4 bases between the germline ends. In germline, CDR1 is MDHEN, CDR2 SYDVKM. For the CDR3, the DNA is TGTGCCAGCAGTCTTGCTAATGAAAAACTGTTTTTT. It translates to CASSLANEKLFF. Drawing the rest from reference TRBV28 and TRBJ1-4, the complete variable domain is DVKVTQSSRYLVKRTGEKVFLECVQDMDHENMFWYRQDPGLGLRLIYFSYDVKMKEKGDIPEGYSVSREKKERFSLILESASTNQTSMYLCASSLANEKLFFGSGTQLSVL.